Shown below are 24 T cell receptor beta chains from a single sample sequenced in a study of regulatory T cells in long-lasting Graves disease. Time point of the sample: newly diagnosed GD, antithyroid drugs for less than 3 months. Generation of the TCR library employed RNA extracted from PBMCs. CDR3 regions were amplified by Arm-PCR using iRepertoire HTBI primers to build TCR beta libraries. MiXCR was run by TCRdb on the multiplex PCR reads, yielding one entry per CDR3 protein. There are about 460,000 distinct CDR3 sequences in the sample; about 14% occur only once, and approximately 19% lies in the top ten. These same records also appear under a second study, on T cells in Graves' hyperthyroidism and ophthalmopathy.

This specimen was peripheral blood mononuclear cells (PBMCs), taken at new diagnosis, from a patient treated with antithyroid drugs. The receptors stem from a woman between 45 and 60 years old with Graves disease.

The chain joins TRBV6-1 to TRBJ1-1; possible D gene TRBD1, 5 bases. Deletions cut 6 bases from V and 5 bases from J, with 13 bases between. CDR1 is MNHNS, CDR2 SASEGT, per germline. The CDR3 has 13 residues. The DNA for the CDR3 is TGTGCCAGCAGCGGGGTCCGGGGGACTGAAGCTTTCTTT. Encoded protein: CASSGVRGTEAFF.

This clonotype was seen ten or more times. The chain joins TRBV18 to TRBJ2-7; perhaps D is TRBD1 or TRBD2 (5 bases each). From germline, CDR1 is KGHSH and CDR2 LQKENI. This CDR3 spans 12 amino acids. V lost 3 bases to trimming and J lost 12 bases, with 15 bases between them. The chain's CDR3 is CASSPGEYGWYF. For the CDR3, the DNA is TGTGCCAGCTCACCGGGGGAGTATGGTTGGTACTTC.

The CDR3 DNA follows: TGTGCCAGCAGGGGGGGGCCCGGTCGAGAAAAACTGTTTTTT. Protein product: CASRGGPGREKLFF. The chain carries TRBV2 and TRBJ1-4, with D possibly matching TRBD1 (6 bases). Germline V gives CDR1 SNHLY, CDR2 FYNNEI. The CDR3 runs 14 residues. Trimming took off 6 bases at V and 8 bases at J, with 16 bases between the two ends.

This clonotype was found a few times. The rearrangement uses TRBV19 and TRBJ1-5; D perhaps matches TRBD1 (5 bases). The CDR3 is 15 residues long. CDR1 LNHDA and CDR2 SQIVND come from the germline V gene (reference sequence). Trimming removed 0 bases from V and 3 bases from J, with 9 bases in between. CDR3 loop: CASSIDREYNQPQHF. The DNA of the CDR3 is TGTGCCAGTAGTATAGACAGGGAATACAATCAGCCCCAGCATTTT.

This clonotype was picked up many times. The chain carries TRBV2 and TRBJ2-2, with D tentatively TRBD2 (6 bases). V was clipped by 6 bases and J by 7 bases, with 12 bases between them. The CDR3 contains 13 residues. Germline assignment: CDR1 SNHLY and CDR2 FYNNEI. The DNA of the CDR3 is TGTGCCAGCAGCGGGAGACCGAGCGGGGAGCTGTTTTTT. Amino acid sequence: CASSGRPSGELFF.

The rearrangement joins TRBV9 to TRBJ2-3; TRBD2 agrees at 11 bases. CDR3 length: 16 amino acids. CDR1 is SGDLS, CDR2 YYNGEE, per germline. V shed 3 bases and J 2 bases; nucleotides not matched to a gene: 5. CDR3 DNA: TGTGCCAGCAGCGCCCGACTAGCGGGAAACACAGATACGCAGTATTTT. The encoded protein is CASSARLAGNTDTQYF.

This sequence joins TRBV6-1 and TRBJ2-2; weak D call: TRBD2 (5 bases). Germline CDR1 MNHNS, CDR2 SASEGT. V shed 8 bases and J shed 5 bases, with 12 bases lying between them. CDR3 size: 13 residues. CDR3 in amino acids: CASYRPGTGELFF. In DNA, the CDR3 is TGTGCCAGCTACCGCCCGGGAACCGGGGAGCTGTTTTTT.

In regard to this clonotype: A much larger clone lies a single base off, so this may be a read error. The CDR3 here is CASSYGGERNEQFF. CDR3 nucleotides: TGTGCCAGCAGTTATGGGGGAGAGCGCAATGAGCAGTTCTTC. The chain combines TRBV6-2 or TRBV6-3 with TRBJ2-1; D may be TRBD1 or TRBD2 (5 bases each). CDR1 and CDR2 from the germline V gene are MNHEY and SVGEGT. The CDR3 is 14 residues long. Trimming cost V 3 bases and J 6 bases, with 12 bases left between them.

This clonotype showed up many times. V is TRBV28 and J is TRBJ2-1; D unclear. This CDR3 is 12 amino acids long. Germline CDR1 is MDHEN and CDR2 is SYDVKM. V was trimmed by 9 bases and J by 0 bases, leaving 6 bases between them. In DNA form, the CDR3 reads TGTGCCAGTCGAAACTCCTACAATGAGCAGTTCTTC. This encodes CASRNSYNEQFF.

This clonotype was seen ten or more times. The rearrangement joins TRBV6-2 or TRBV6-3 to TRBJ2-1; weak D call: TRBD1 (5 bases). The CDR3 sequence is 13 residues long. V gave up 5 bases and J gave up 7 bases, with 12 bases separating them. Looked up from germline, CDR1 is MNHEY and CDR2 is SVGEGT. CDR3: CASSEVRTNEQFF. For the CDR3, the DNA is TGTGCCAGCAGTGAGGTTCGGACAAATGAGCAGTTCTTC.

This clonotype was counted between two and nine times. V gene TRBV12-3 or TRBV12-4 combines with J gene TRBJ1-5; D remains unclear. This CDR3 has 15 amino acids. Deletions cut 5 bases from V and 3 bases from J, with 14 bases between. The CDR3 sequence is CASSPLLGINQPQHF. CDR3 bases: TGTGCCAGCAGTCCTCTTTTAGGGATCAATCAGCCCCAGCATTTT.

This chain joins TRBV18 and TRBJ2-1; 8 bases line up with TRBD2. This CDR3 region has 16 residues. After removal of 1 base from V and 6 bases from J, the junction contained 8 bases not matched to a gene. Germline lookup yields CDR1 KGHSH and CDR2 LQKENI. The CDR3 nucleotides read TGTGCCAGCTCACCACGACTAGCGACCATCTTCAATGAGCAGTTCTTC. As protein: CASSPRLATIFNEQFF.

This clonotype appeared many times. CDR3 amino acids: CASSQDAPIIAGGYNEQFF. CDR3 coding DNA: TGTGCCAGCAGCCAAGACGCCCCTATTATAGCGGGAGGCTACAATGAGCAGTTCTTC. This rearrangement joins TRBV14 to TRBJ2-1; 10 bases are shared with TRBD2. The CDR3 totals 19 residues. CDR1 is SGHDN, CDR2 FVKESK, per germline. The J segment lost 3 bases and the V segment lost 0 bases, leaving 11 bases of the junction unmatched.

Ten or more counts support this clonotype. The J gene is TRBJ1-1, the V gene TRBV12-3 or TRBV12-4; a weak D match, TRBD1 (5 bases). Trimming took off 5 bases at V and 7 bases at J, with 14 bases between the two ends. The CDR3 spans 13 residues. The CDR3 sequence: CASSTEQENEAFF. CDR3 nucleotides: TGTGCCAGCAGTACCGAACAGGAAAATGAAGCTTTCTTT.

This clonotype was seen repeatedly, ten times or more. The chain combines TRBV7-9 with TRBJ2-7; tentative D call: TRBD1 (6 bases). V lost 4 bases to trimming and J lost 7 bases, with 14 bases between them. Looked up from germline, CDR1 is SEHNR and CDR2 is FQNEAQ (reference sequence). The CDR3 has 13 amino acids. CDR3 region: CASSWGQLSEQYF. CDR3 DNA sequence: TGTGCCAGCAGCTGGGGACAACTTTCTGAGCAGTACTTC. The full variable domain, in which reference TRBV7-9 and TRBJ2-7 provide the parts outside the CDR3, is DTGVSQNPRHKITKRGQNVTFRCDPISEHNRLYWYRQTLGQGPEFLTYFQNEAQLEKSRLLSDRFSAERPKGSFSTLEIQRTEQGDSAMYLCASSWGQLSEQYFGPGTRLTVT.

This clonotype was recorded many times. V is TRBV4-1 and J is TRBJ1-6; D uncertain. CDR1 is MGHRA, CDR2 YSYEKL, per germline. V was clipped by 1 base and J by 0 bases, with 4 bases between them. There are 15 residues in the CDR3. CDR3 sequence reads: CASSQGGSYNSPLHF. The DNA of the CDR3 is TGCGCCAGCAGCCAAGGGGGCTCCTATAATTCACCCCTCCACTTT.

This clonotype was observed at least ten times. This rearrangement joins TRBV5-1 to TRBJ2-3; 10 bases align to TRBD1. The CDR3 spans 16 residues. The V segment lost 4 bases and the J segment 2 bases; nucleotides outside the gene matches: 7. CDR1 is SGHRS, CDR2 YFSETQ, per germline. CDR3 sequence: CASSPRTGGFTDTQYF. For the CDR3, the DNA is TGCGCCAGCAGCCCCAGGACAGGGGGTTTCACAGATACGCAGTATTTT.

The J gene is TRBJ2-1, the V gene TRBV20-1; possibly TRBD1 for D (7 bases). The CDR3 is 13 amino acids. The germline V gene has CDR1 DFQATT and CDR2 SNEGSKA (reference sequence). The CDR3 DNA reads as TGCAGAGCAGGAGGGGGCGCTTACAATGAGCAGTTCTTC. Translating gives CRAGGGAYNEQFF.

This clonotype was detected ten times or more. The V call is TRBV28, the J call TRBJ2-7, with 7 bases identical to TRBD2. The germline gives CDR1 MDHEN, CDR2 SYDVKM. The J segment lost 5 bases and the V segment lost 6 bases, leaving 7 bases of the junction unmatched. The CDR3 runs 13 residues. The CDR3, as DNA: TGTGCCAGCAGACGGGGACTACACCACGAGCAGTACTTC. Protein product: CASRRGLHHEQYF.

The V and J genes are TRBV5-6 and TRBJ1-2, with 10 bases identical to TRBD1. The CDR3 is 17 residues long. The J segment lost 1 base and the V segment lost 0 bases, leaving 6 bases of the junction unmatched. Germline V gene data show CDR1 as SGHDT and CDR2 as YYEEEE. In nucleotides, the CDR3 is TGTGCCAGCAGCTTGGCCGGGACAGGGGCGAATAACTATGGCTACACCTTC. As protein: CASSLAGTGANNYGYTF.

This clonotype was counted a few times. The CDR3 is CASSPGLAGSETQYF. As DNA, the CDR3 is TGCGCCAGCAGCCCGGGACTAGCGGGTTCAGAGACCCAGTACTTC. The chain combines TRBV5-1 with TRBJ2-5; 12 nucleotides agree with TRBD2. This CDR3 region has 15 residues. V gave up 4 bases and J gave up 4 bases; unmatched junction bases: 5. Germline values: CDR1 SGHRS, CDR2 YFSETQ.

V and J are TRBV29-1 and TRBJ2-7; 9 bases align to TRBD2. CDR1 and CDR2 from the germline V gene are SQVTM and ANQGSEA. CDR3 size: 12 residues. Trimming removed 7 bases from V and 7 bases from J; junction bases left unmatched: 8. CDR3 protein: CSGAGGPNEQYF. The CDR3 DNA is TGCAGCGGTGCGGGAGGGCCAAATGAGCAGTACTTC.

This clonotype has just a few counts. CDR3 bases: TGTGCCAGCAGTTACCGGGGGGGCCTAGCGGGAGGGCCCCGCACCGGGGAGCTGTTTTTT. Translated: CASSYRGGLAGGPRTGELFF. This chain joins TRBV6-4 and TRBJ2-2, with 12 nucleotides matching TRBD2. Germline V gene data show CDR1 as MRHNA and CDR2 as SNTAGT. Unmatched junction bases numbered 17, after V lost 5 bases and J lost 4 bases. This CDR3 has 20 residues.

As concerns this clonotype: This may stem from a read error, because a much larger clone lies one nucleotide away. V and J are TRBV28 and TRBJ2-2; 10 positions agree with TRBD2. V lost 7 bases to trimming and J lost 4 bases; unmatched junction nucleotides: 21. There are 20 residues in the CDR3. Germline CDR1 reads MDHEN; CDR2 reads SYDVKM. CDR3 region: CASTPPPGTSERAATGELFF. The CDR3 nucleotides read TGTGCCAGCACCCCACCCCCCGGGACTAGCGAGAGGGCCGCCACCGGGGAGCTGTTTTTT.